One sample yielded the 6 T cell receptor beta chains listed below, sequenced in a study of blood T cell repertoires in COVID-19. The table came from immunoSEQ multiplex PCR; TCRdb's copy has only in-frame clones and leaves some out. The sample lists under 250,000 clones, about 80% occurring once. Sequencing was performed on peripheral blood. Receptor source: a man over 45 with active or convalescent COVID-19.

V usage is TRBV28 and J usage is TRBJ1-6; 7 bases are shared with TRBD1. The CDR3 consists of 17 residues. Germline assignment: CDR1 MDHEN and CDR2 SYDVKM. V gave up 7 bases and J gave up 0 bases; unmatched junction bases: 9. CDR3 amino acids: CASTGTDQYSYNSPLHF. The DNA for the CDR3 is TGTGCCAGCACCGGGACAGACCAGTACTCCTATAATTCACCCCTCCACTTT.

The rearrangement uses TRBV7-3 and TRBJ2-3; TRBD2 agrees at 10 bases. The V gene end was trimmed by 5 bases and the J gene end by 0 bases; junction bases not matched to a gene: 5. The CDR3 spans 16 residues. From germline, CDR1 is SGHTA and CDR2 FQGTGA. CDR3 sequence (DNA): TGTGCCAGCAGCCCCGGACTAGCGGACAGCACAGATACGCAGTATTTT. It codes for CASSPGLADSTDTQYF.

This chain joins TRBV4-2 and TRBJ2-2; no definite D call. The length of the CDR3 is 13 residues. Germline V lookup: CDR1 LGHNA, CDR2 YNFKEQ. Trimming shortened V by 2 bases and J by 6 bases, and 7 bases separated the two germline ends. The CDR3 DNA sequence: TGTGCCAGCAGCCAACTAGTCTCCGGGGAGCTGTTTTTT. Translating gives CASSQLVSGELFF.

This chain uses TRBV9 with TRBJ2-5; 11 bases map to TRBD2. Germline assignment: CDR1 SGDLS and CDR2 YYNGEE. After removal of 4 bases from V and 5 bases from J, the junction contained 7 bases not matched to a gene. The CDR3 loop spans 15 amino acids. CDR3 sequence (DNA): TGTGCCAGCAGCATCCTAGCGGGGGGCAGTGAGACCCAGTACTTC. This gives the protein CASSILAGGSETQYF.

This clone has just one count. The V gene is TRBV4-3, the J gene TRBJ2-3; 8 nucleotides align to TRBD2. The CDR3 is made up of 17 amino acids. V shed 1 base, J shed 4 bases, and the junction held 10 bases outside the gene matches. Germline lookup yields CDR1 LGHNA and CDR2 YSLEER. The CDR3: CASSQGRGTSSSDTQYF. The DNA for the CDR3 is TGCGCCAGCAGCCAAGGAAGAGGGACTAGTTCTTCAGATACGCAGTATTTT.

The chain links TRBV11-3 to TRBJ2-2; 10 positions agree with TRBD2. V dropped 5 bases and J dropped 6; count of bases not matched to a gene: 3. The CDR3 is 14 residues long. Looked up from germline, CDR1 is SGHNT and CDR2 is YENEEA. The CDR3 region has the DNA TGTGCCAGCAGCAGCGGGGGGGTGGCCGGGGAGCTGTTTTTT. Its protein is CASSSGGVAGELFF.